This TCR beta chain was captured by sequencing in a study of T cell responses to AZD1222 COVID-19 vaccine. Looking at the study overall: Both about-4-week and about-12-week second-dose recipients were combined. Findings of the study overall: Among those given AZD1222, only six were seropositive at baseline. The study sampled repertoires only after the peak T cell response.

The ends lost 5 bases at V and 2 bases at J; junction bases unmatched: 0. This CDR3 has 13 amino acids. The assay was immunoSEQ multiplex PCR, and TCRdb's table has in-frame clones only and misses some. The sample has 75,000 to 100,000 clones, over 75% seen once. About this clone: What it recognizes is unknown.

This sample comprised peripheral blood, obtained on day 0 of AZD1222 vaccination. The source of this sequence is an adult in good health. This rearrangement joins TRBV12-3 or TRBV12-4 to TRBJ1-2; the match to TRBD1 covers 9 bases. This CDR3 is CASSGTGNYGYTF. Written as DNA, the CDR3 is TGTGCCAGCAGTGGGACAGGGAACTATGGCTACACCTTC.